This T cell receptor (beta chain) was identified during a study of shared clonotypes between healthy human individuals. The repertoire was sequenced with immunoSEQ multiplex PCR; TCRdb's copy has only in-frame clones and lacks some. Of over a million clones listed, roughly 95% are singletons. Findings and caveats of the study: An anticipated effect of sequencing depth on clonotype sharing among donors was recognized.

On this clone: What it recognizes is unknown.

This CDR3 is built from 16 residues. Trimming took off 5 bases at V and 6 bases at J, with 21 bases between the two ends. From germline, CDR1 is SGHNT and CDR2 YENEEA. Specimen: naive CD4+ T cells sorted from blood. Subset described: CD45RA+ positively selected. V usage is TRBV11-3 and J usage is TRBJ2-3; D is undetermined. The clonotype originates from a man aged 30 to 45 in good health. CDR3 sequence (DNA): TGTGCCAGCAGCCAAGACCGGGCCTTAGAACGGGATACGCAGTATTTT. It codes for CASSQDRALERDTQYF. Looking up the rest from reference TRBV11-3 and TRBJ2-3 gives the full variable domain: EAGVVQSPRYKIIEKKQPVAFWCNPISGHNTLYWYLQNLGQGPELLIRYENEEAVDDSQLPKDRFSAERLKGVDSTLKIQPAELGDSAVYLCASSQDRALERDTQYFGPGTRLTVL.